This passage covers 29 T cell receptor beta chains from one sample sequenced in a study of T cells in Graves' hyperthyroidism and ophthalmopathy. Amplification of TCR beta CDR3 regions was performed using RNA transcripts as template. The HTBI primer set served for first-round RT-PCR of the TCR CDR3. TCRdb passed the multiplex PCR reads through MiXCR, listing each CDR3 protein once. Counted here are around 300,000 distinct CDR3 sequences, approximately 21% occurring once; the ten biggest clones make up around 64%. Sequenced sample: blood. The receptors originated from a man aged 25-45 years with Graves' ophthalmopathy.

This clonotype was picked up a small number of times. The rearrangement uses TRBV3-1 and TRBJ2-7; the D gene is possibly TRBD1 (5 bases). Germline lookup yields CDR1 LGHDT and CDR2 YNNKEL (reference sequence). V was cut by 3 bases and J by 4 bases, with 13 bases left in between. This CDR3 spans 14 amino acids. The CDR3 DNA follows: TGTGCCAGCAGCCATTATGACAGAGAGTACGAGCAGTACTTC. Its translation is CASSHYDREYEQYF.

This clonotype was seen many times. The rearrangement links TRBV6-1 to TRBJ2-7, with D tentatively TRBD2 (5 bases). Germline assignment: CDR1 MNHNS and CDR2 SASEGT. V shed 6 bases and J shed 4 bases, with 13 bases lying between them. CDR3 length: 13 residues. The CDR3 loop is CASRKREGYEQYF. CDR3 DNA sequence: TGTGCCAGCAGAAAGAGGGAAGGGTACGAGCAGTACTTC.

This clonotype was counted between two and nine times. The chain combines TRBV20-1 with TRBJ2-5; 9 nucleotides match TRBD2. The junction had 13 bases not matched to a gene; V was cut back by 0 bases and J by 5 bases. The CDR3 totals 17 residues. Germline CDR1 DFQATT, CDR2 SNEGSKA (reference sequence). The CDR3 nucleotides are TGCAGTGCTAGAGATCCTGGTAGCGGGAGTTTTCTGGAGACCCAGTACTTC. Translating it yields CSARDPGSGSFLETQYF.

This chain connects TRBV12-5 to TRBJ1-5; 9 bases are shared with TRBD1. J gave up 2 bases and V 5 bases, and 10 bases lay outside the gene matches. Germline V gene lookup returns CDR1 LGHNT and CDR2 FRNRAP. The CDR3 sequence is 17 residues long. CDR3 sequence (DNA): TGTGCTAGTGGTCCCTACTTACAGGGGGCAGGCAATCAGCCCCAGCATTTT. This translates into CASGPYLQGAGNQPQHF.

CDR3 nucleotides: TGTGCCAGCAGCCCCCGGACTAGCGGGTACTACAATGAGCAGTTCTTC. It encodes CASSPRTSGYYNEQFF. The chain has TRBV6-2 or TRBV6-3 and TRBJ2-1, with 11 bases matching TRBD2. The CDR3 length is 16 residues. V dropped 6 bases and J dropped 3; count of bases not matched to a gene: 7. CDR1 is MNHEY and CDR2 is SVGEGT in the germline V gene.

This clonotype was found many times. The rearrangement links TRBV5-1 to TRBJ1-1, with a weak D call TRBD1 (5 bases). Germline V CDR1 and CDR2: SGHRS, YFSETQ. This CDR3 has 15 amino acids. V dropped 0 bases and J dropped 6 bases, with 15 bases sitting between them. The CDR3 sequence is CASSLGTGVGAEAFF. The DNA for the CDR3 is TGCGCCAGCAGCTTGGGCACGGGGGTTGGGGCTGAAGCTTTCTTT.

This sequence joins TRBV5-8 and TRBJ2-7, with 8 bases aligning to TRBD1. The CDR3 covers 16 residues. V was clipped by 4 bases and J by 3 bases; unmatched bases: 12. The germline V gene encodes CDR1 SGHTS and CDR2 YDEGEE. CDR3 protein: CASSPKKGQGDYEQYF. Here the CDR3 DNA reads TGTGCCAGCAGCCCGAAGAAAGGACAGGGTGACTACGAGCAGTACTTC.

For this clonotype: A much larger clonotype is one base distant, so this may be a read error. The J gene is TRBJ2-1, the V gene TRBV11-3, with D possibly being TRBD1 (6 bases). The CDR3 sequence is 15 residues long. Germline lookup yields CDR1 SGHNT and CDR2 YENEEA. The CDR3 here is CASSTWDIVGNERFF. CDR3 nucleotide sequence: TGTGCCAGCAGCACCTGGGACATCGTGGGCAATGAGCGGTTCTTC.

This chain uses TRBV12-3 or TRBV12-4 with TRBJ2-1, with TRBD2 identical over 7 bases. The V gene end was trimmed by 2 bases and the J gene end by 0 bases; junction bases not matched to a gene: 1. The CDR3 is 15 amino acids. In DNA form, the CDR3 reads TGTGCCAGCAGTTTAACTAGCGTCTCCTACAATGAGCAGTTCTTC. Amino acids: CASSLTSVSYNEQFF.

The sample holds many counts of this clonotype. This rearrangement joins TRBV7-8 to TRBJ2-3; a possible D gene is TRBD1 (5 bases). V dropped 2 bases and J dropped 4 bases, with 10 bases sitting between them. The CDR3 is 14 residues long. Germline V gives CDR1 SGHVS, CDR2 FQNEAQ. This chain's CDR3 is CASSLSLGADTQYF. The CDR3, as DNA: TGTGCCAGCAGCTTATCGTTAGGGGCAGATACGCAGTATTTT.

This clonotype was counted many times. The CDR3 DNA sequence: TGTGCCAGCAGCTTAGAGTCCGGGAGCGCTTACGAGCAGTACTTC. Its translation is CASSLESGSAYEQYF. The chain has TRBV11-3 and TRBJ2-7; tentative D call: TRBD2 (6 bases). CDR1 is SGHNT and CDR2 is YENEEA in the germline V gene. CDR3 length equals 15 residues. V lost 0 bases and J 4 bases, leaving 13 bases between the germline ends.

This chain joins TRBV9 and TRBJ1-1, with TRBD1 identical over 7 bases. Per germline, CDR1 SGDLS and CDR2 YYNGEE. This CDR3 region has 12 residues. V lost 0 bases, J lost 8 bases, and 1 base stayed unmatched. DNA for the CDR3: TGTGCCAGCAGCGTAGAGGGACAGGAAGCTTTCTTT. This gives the protein CASSVEGQEAFF. The complete variable domain, with remaining parts taken from reference TRBV9 and TRBJ1-1, reads DSGVTQTPKHLITATGQRVTLRCSPRSGDLSVYWYQQSLDQGLQFLIQYYNGEERAKGNILERFSAQQFPDLHSELNLSSLELGDSALYFCASSVEGQEAFFGQGTRLTVV.

In DNA form, the CDR3 reads TGTGCCAGCAGTTCAACGGGGGACAGTATGAATACGCAGTATTTT. This encodes CASSSTGDSMNTQYF. The rearrangement uses TRBV28 and TRBJ2-3; D possibly corresponds to TRBD1 (7 bases). From germline, CDR1 is MDHEN and CDR2 SYDVKM. This CDR3 region has 15 residues. With 4 bases removed from V and 7 bases from J, the gap between germline ends came to 18 bases.

This clonotype appeared a few times. V usage is TRBV5-6 and J usage is TRBJ2-1, with 7 bases identical to TRBD2. This CDR3 contains 15 residues. Unmatched junction bases numbered 9, after V lost 1 base and J lost 8 bases. Germline V gene sequence: CDR1 SGHDT, CDR2 YYEEEE. The CDR3 bases are TGTGCCAGCAGCTTGTGGCGGGAGTATCATTATGAGCAGTTCTTC. Amino acids: CASSLWREYHYEQFF.

The V and J genes are TRBV20-1 and TRBJ1-5; no clear D gene. V was trimmed by 4 bases and J by 0 bases, leaving 10 bases between them. The CDR3 length is 14 residues. In germline, CDR1 is DFQATT, CDR2 SNEGSKA (reference sequence). The CDR3 loop reads CSAKDFNSNQPQHF. DNA for the CDR3: TGCAGTGCTAAGGATTTTAATAGCAATCAGCCCCAGCATTTT.

The J gene is TRBJ1-5, the V gene TRBV12-5; D may be TRBD1 (6 bases). The CDR3 is made up of 13 amino acids. CDR1 is LGHNT, CDR2 FRNRAP, per germline. V gave up 6 bases and J gave up 4 bases, with 10 bases separating them. The CDR3 nucleotides read TGTGCTAGTGGCGGACAGCTTAATCAGCCCCAGCATTTT. Translating it yields CASGGQLNQPQHF.

The genes are TRBV19 and TRBJ2-3, with 9 bases that match TRBD2. Germline assignment: CDR1 LNHDA and CDR2 SQIVND (reference sequence). The CDR3 contains 18 residues. With 3 bases clipped from V and 1 base from J, the junction kept 11 bases outside the gene matches. The CDR3 protein is CASSMSSGSTIGTDTQYF. The DNA of the CDR3 is TGTGCCAGTAGTATGAGTAGCGGGAGTACAATCGGCACAGATACGCAGTATTTT.

This clonotype has a count of ten or more. This sequence joins TRBV28 and TRBJ1-1; D call uncertain. V was pared by 2 bases and J by 0 bases, with 13 bases between. Germline V gene lookup returns CDR1 MDHEN and CDR2 SYDVKM. There are 16 residues in the CDR3. For the CDR3, the DNA is TGTGCCAGCAGTTTACTAGGGCTTGGGGTGAACACTGAAGCTTTCTTT. This encodes CASSLLGLGVNTEAFF.

This clonotype was recorded at least ten times. V and J are TRBV7-8 and TRBJ1-2; D is possibly TRBD1 (6 bases). V was clipped by 1 base and J by 2 bases, with 14 bases between them. This CDR3 is 16 amino acids long. Germline V gene sequence: CDR1 SGHVS, CDR2 FQNEAQ. The chain's CDR3 is CASSLGGRTANYGYTF. The CDR3 DNA follows: TGTGCCAGCAGCTTAGGGGGTAGGACAGCGAACTATGGCTACACCTTC.

This clonotype was observed a single time. This clone may be a read error of a much larger clone one base away. The chain recombines TRBV3-1 with TRBJ1-1, with D unresolved. CDR1 LGHDT and CDR2 YNNKEL come from the germline V gene (reference sequence). The CDR3 sequence is 13 residues long. CDR3 sequence (DNA): TGTGCCAGCAGCCGCGCCACGAACACTGAAGCTCTCTTT. Its translation: CASSRATNTEALF.

This clonotype was found a few times. This chain joins TRBV28 and TRBJ1-5; TRBD1 aligns across 7 bases. Germline-derived CDR1 and CDR2 are MDHEN and SYDVKM. This CDR3 is 13 amino acids long. V dropped 6 bases and J dropped 6; count of bases not matched to a gene: 5. The CDR3 region is CASRPQGVQPQHF. In nucleotides, the CDR3 is TGTGCCAGCAGACCTCAGGGGGTTCAGCCCCAGCATTTT.

The chain combines TRBV18 with TRBJ2-2; TRBD1 is a possible D gene (6 bases). The CDR3 runs to 13 residues. Germline V gives CDR1 KGHSH, CDR2 LQKENI. Trimming shortened V by 10 bases and J by 1 base, and 10 bases separated the two germline ends. CDR3 loop: CAIRDKNTGELFF. CDR3 bases: TGTGCCATCCGGGACAAGAACACCGGGGAGCTGTTTTTT. The entire variable domain, with the rest obtained from reference TRBV18 and TRBJ2-2, is as follows: NAGVMQNPRHLVRRRGQEARLRCSPMKGHSHVYWYRQLPEEGLKFMVYLQKENIIDESGMPKERFSAEFPKEGPSILRIQQVVRGDSAAYFCAIRDKNTGELFFGEGSRLTVL.

V usage is TRBV20-1 and J usage is TRBJ2-3; D is possibly TRBD1 (6 bases). Germline lookup yields CDR1 DFQATT and CDR2 SNEGSKA (reference sequence). The CDR3 is made up of 13 amino acids. V gave up 3 bases and J gave up 6 bases, with 13 bases separating them. DNA of the CDR3: TGCAGTGCTAGCAGGGGAACCCTTGATACGCAGTATTTT. As protein: CSASRGTLDTQYF.

V usage is TRBV20-1 and J usage is TRBJ2-3; TRBD1 is a possible D gene (5 bases). This CDR3 spans 14 amino acids. V dropped 4 bases and J dropped 0 bases, with 11 bases sitting between them. CDR1 is DFQATT and CDR2 is SNEGSKA in the germline V gene (reference sequence). This CDR3 is CSAKKGQSTDTQYF. In DNA form, the CDR3 reads TGCAGTGCTAAAAAGGGGCAGAGCACAGATACGCAGTATTTT.

J is TRBJ2-4 and V is TRBV7-2; a weak D match, TRBD2 (6 bases). This CDR3 is 17 amino acids long. The ends were cut back, 1 base at V and 0 bases at J, with 13 bases in the middle. The germline V gene has CDR1 SGHTA and CDR2 FQGNSA. As DNA, the CDR3 is TGTGCCAGCAGCTTAGTGGGGGGTTCAGTAGCCAAAAACATTCAGTACTTC. Its protein is CASSLVGGSVAKNIQYF.

CDR3 sequence reads: CASSPRLTGQVPSYNSPLHF. The CDR3 coding sequence is TGTGCCAGCAGCCCCCGCCTCACGGGACAGGTTCCCTCCTATAATTCACCCCTCCACTTT. The chain is built from TRBV7-3 and TRBJ1-6; TRBD1 matches 8 bases. Germline-derived CDR1 and CDR2 are SGHTA and FQGTGA. The CDR3 sequence is 20 residues long. J lost 0 bases, V lost 5 bases, and 15 bases had no gene match.

Remarks on this clonotype: At one end, the junction sequence differs from germline, possibly due to a read error. This chain uses TRBV15 with TRBJ1-5; 7 bases are a match to TRBD1. CDR1 is LNHNV, CDR2 YYDKDF, per germline (reference sequence). The CDR3 extends over 14 amino acids. The CDR3 sequence is CVTSRDQGVQPQHF. CDR3 bases: TGTGTCACCAGCAGAGACCAGGGGGTGCAGCCCCAGCATTTT.

About this clonotype: Since the CDR3 does not end with the conserved phenylalanine or tryptophan, this likely comes from a read error. V gene TRBV12-3 or TRBV12-4 combines with J gene TRBJ2-2; the match to TRBD2 covers 10 bases. The CDR3 totals 16 residues. V lost 8 bases and J lost 7; bases outside the gene matches: 13. CDR3 in amino acids: CASRSSGRPMGGELFL. Here the CDR3 DNA reads TGTGCCAGCCGATCTAGCGGGAGACCGATGGGCGGGGAGCTGTTTCTT.

The J gene is TRBJ1-1, the V gene TRBV12-5, with D hard to call. Germline assignment: CDR1 LGHNT and CDR2 FRNRAP. The CDR3 runs 15 residues. V shed 1 base and J shed 3 bases, with 12 bases lying between them. The CDR3 sequence: CASGLEEGLDTEAFF. The CDR3 DNA is TGTGCTAGTGGTTTGGAAGAGGGCCTGGACACTGAAGCTTTCTTT.